Listed below are T cell receptor beta chains from one sample, sequenced in a study of long-term antiretroviral therapy in people with HIV. Clones were read by immunoSEQ multiplex PCR, and TCRdb kept only the in-frame ones, dropping some. The table records 20,000 to 25,000 clones, around 80% of them present only once. The sample consisted of unsorted PBMCs, taken 0.5 years after starting antiretroviral therapy. All receptors come from a man younger than 35 with HIV. Both conserved end residues are part of each CDR3. Fields, in order: CDR3 length, D gene, clone size, V gene, J gene, CDR3 DNA, CDR3 protein. A D gene is named only where the DNA matches it firmly. Where a row states a size, it is once, few, many or the class of an expanded clone; other rows omit it.

14	-	once	TRBV4-3	TRBJ1-2	TGCGCCAGCAGCCAAGATGGGGGAGGCTATGGCTACACCTTC	CASSQDGGGYGYTF
13	-	-	TRBV2	TRBJ1-1	TGTGCCAGCAGCCGACAGTTGAACACTGAAGCTTTCTTT	CASSRQLNTEAFF
14	-	-	TRBV9	TRBJ1-2	TGTGCCAGCAGCGGGGGATTGGAGCGGGGGCCTACTTACTTC	CASSGGLERGPTYF
13	-	-	TRBV28	TRBJ2-5	TGTGCCAGCAGTGGCTCAGGGGAAGAGACCCAGTACTTC	CASSGSGEETQYF
16	TRBD2	-	TRBV7-2	TRBJ2-7	TGTGCCAGCAGCTTAGGGACTAGCGGGAGCCTATACGAGCAGTACTTC	CASSLGTSGSLYEQYF
15	TRBD1	-	TRBV18	TRBJ2-7	TGTGCCAGCTCACGAACAGGGGAAAGCTCCTACGAGCAGTACTTC	CASSRTGESSYEQYF
14	-	-	TRBV19	TRBJ1-1	TGTGCCAGTAGTTTTTACCGGGACCTAAATGAAGCTTTCTTT	CASSFYRDLNEAFF
14	TRBD1	-	TRBV4-3	TRBJ2-1	TGCGCCAGCAGCCACCGGACAGGATACAATGAGCAGTTCTTC	CASSHRTGYNEQFF
15	TRBD2	-	TRBV5-8	TRBJ2-2	TGTGCCAGCAGCCGGGGGGACTTTAACACCGGGGAGCTGTTTTTT	CASSRGDFNTGELFF
11	-	few	TRBV25-1	TRBJ2-1	TGTGCCAGCAGCCAATACAATGAGCAGTTCTTC	CASSQYNEQFF
16	TRBD1	-	TRBV15	TRBJ1-1	TGTGCCACCAGCAGTACCCACAGGGGCCCGAACACTGAAGCTTTCTTT	CATSSTHRGPNTEAFF
13	-	-	TRBV19	TRBJ2-1	TGTGCCAGTATAGGGCTAGCGACCAATGAGCAGTTCTTC	CASIGLATNEQFF
16	TRBD2	-	TRBV9	TRBJ2-3	TGTGCCAGCAGCGCGTTTTTGCGGGGGTACACAGATACGCAGTATTTT	CASSAFLRGYTDTQYF
16	-	-	TRBV6-5	TRBJ1-5	TGTGCCAGCAGTTCACAGGGTATTGGGATCAATCAGCCCCAGCATTTT	CASSSQGIGINQPQHF
12	-	-	TRBV18	TRBJ1-2	TGTGCCAGCTCACCACGCGGCTATGGCTACACCTTC	CASSPRGYGYTF
15	TRBD1	once	TRBV5-4	TRBJ1-6	TGTGCCAGCAGCGGGACAGGGGCGCATAATTCACCCCTCCACTTT	CASSGTGAHNSPLHF
13	-	-	TRBV5-1	TRBJ1-1	TGCGCCAGCAGCTTGGACGTTGGGCAGGGAGCTTTCTTT	CASSLDVGQGAFF
15	-	-	TRBV4-1	TRBJ2-7	TGCGCCAGCAGCCAAGACGACCGCGCCTCCTACGAGCAGTACTTC	CASSQDDRASYEQYF
16	TRBD2	-	TRBV27	TRBJ2-7	TGTGCCAGCAGTGTCTCCGGGACTAGCGTCACCTACGAGCAGTACTTC	CASSVSGTSVTYEQYF
15	-	-	TRBV19	TRBJ1-3	TGTGCCAGTAGTTTACTACCGCCAGCTGGAAACACCATATATTTT	CASSLLPPAGNTIYF
15	-	-	TRBV7-9	TRBJ1-1	TGTGCCAGCAGCATATCACAGGGATTGAACACTGAAGCTTTCTTT	CASSISQGLNTEAFF
16	TRBD1	-	TRBV18	TRBJ2-7	TGTGCCAGCTCACCCAACCGACAGGGCCTCTCCTACGAGCAGTACTTC	CASSPNRQGLSYEQYF
18	TRBD1	few	TRBV7-9	TRBJ1-5	TGTGCCAGCAGTTCCCACAGGGACAGGGATCGGCGCAATCAGCCCCAGCATTTT	CASSSHRDRDRRNQPQHF
16	-	-	TRBV23-1	TRBJ1-4	TGCGCCAGCAGTCAATCGTTGCCAGGGTCGGGTGAAAAACTGTTTTTT	CASSQSLPGSGEKLFF
14	-	few	TRBV7-9	TRBJ2-6	TGTGCCAGCAGCGCGCACACTGGGGCCAACGTCCTGACTTTC	CASSAHTGANVLTF
12	-	medium-sized	TRBV28	TRBJ1-2	TGTGCCAGCAAACGGGGGACCTATAGCTACACCTTC	CASKRGTYSYTF
15	-	-	TRBV5-6	TRBJ1-1	TGTGCCAGCAGCTTGGGGGAGGGAGTTTGGGCTGAAGCTTTCTTT	CASSLGEGVWAEAFF
16	TRBD1	-	TRBV30	TRBJ2-7	TGTGCCTGGAGTACCACCGGGACAGGGATCCTCTACGAGCAGTACTTC	CAWSTTGTGILYEQYF
12	TRBD1	-	TRBV10-3	TRBJ2-7	TGTGCCACACAGGGGGACACCTACGAGCAGTACTTC	CATQGDTYEQYF
16	-	-	TRBV6-5	TRBJ1-2	TGTGCCAGCAGTTACGATCCCCCCAGGGAGGGGAATGGCTACACCTTC	CASSYDPPREGNGYTF
14	TRBD1	-	TRBV5-1	TRBJ2-7	TGCGCCAGCAGCCTGGGAGGGACAGGGGGCGAGCAGTACTTC	CASSLGGTGGEQYF
15	TRBD1	-	TRBV4-1	TRBJ1-1	TGCGCCAGCAGCAGACCGACAGGGGGTTATCCTGAAGCTTTCTTT	CASSRPTGGYPEAFF
14	-	medium-sized	TRBV29-1	TRBJ2-7	TGCAGCGTTGTCTTTCTTGAATCGGGATACGAGCAGTACTTC	CSVVFLESGYEQYF
16	-	once	TRBV4-3	TRBJ2-1	TGCGCCAGCAGCCAGGCGAGGAGTGGCACCGGCAATGAGCAGTTCTTC	CASSQARSGTGNEQFF
12	TRBD1	-	TRBV9	TRBJ2-7	TGTGCCAGCAGCGGACAGGGTTACGAGCAGTACTTC	CASSGQGYEQYF
14	TRBD1	once	TRBV19	TRBJ2-1	TGTGCCAGTAGTAGGGACAGCCAAAAGAATAAGCAGTTCTTC	CASSRDSQKNKQFF
16	TRBD1	-	TRBV5-1	TRBJ1-2	TGCGCCAGCAGCTTGGACTCCAGGGGGACAGGGCATGGCTACACCTTC	CASSLDSRGTGHGYTF
15	TRBD1	-	TRBV4-3	TRBJ1-5	TGCGCCAGCAGCCAAGACAGGGGGCCCAATCAGCCCCAGCATTTT	CASSQDRGPNQPQHF
14	-	-	TRBV19	TRBJ1-4	TGTGCCAGTAGTTCTGGGATCGTTAATGAAAAACTGTTTTTT	CASSSGIVNEKLFF
15	-	-	TRBV4-2	TRBJ2-2	TGTGCCAGCAGCCAAGAAATGGGGAACACCGGGGAGCTGTTTTTT	CASSQEMGNTGELFF
12	-	-	TRBV6-5	TRBJ1-3	TGTGCCAGCAGTTCTACTGGAAACACCATATATTTT	CASSSTGNTIYF
16	-	-	TRBV7-2	TRBJ2-2	TGTGCCAGCAGTAGGTTAGGAAATCCAGGAACCGGGGAGCTGTTTTTT	CASSRLGNPGTGELFF
16	-	-	TRBV5-1	TRBJ2-7	TGCGCCAGCAGCTTGGCCCAAGCCTCCCCCCTCTACGAGCAGTACTTC	CASSLAQASPLYEQYF
16	-	once	TRBV5-6	TRBJ1-2	TGTGCCAGCAGTAACGGCCCCAAAGGGGCTAACTATGGCTACACCTTC	CASSNGPKGANYGYTF
18	TRBD1	-	TRBV28	TRBJ2-1	TGTGCCAGCAGTCGCCTGGGACAGGGGTCCTTAATGAGCGATGAGCAGTTCTTC	CASSRLGQGSLMSDEQFF
13	-	-	TRBV4-3	TRBJ1-3	TGCGCCAGCAGGCAAGAGCCCCCGGATCCCATATATTTT	CASRQEPPDPIYF
14	-	few	TRBV6-5	TRBJ2-7	TGTGCCAGCAGTTACTTTGGACACAACTACGAGCAGTACTTC	CASSYFGHNYEQYF
16	-	-	TRBV5-1	TRBJ1-6	TGCGCCAGCAGCTTGGTCGGGGTGACCTATAATTCACCCCTCCACTTT	CASSLVGVTYNSPLHF